These T cell receptor beta chains were read from a single sample in a study of metastatic and nonmetastatic thyroid tumors. TCRdb reanalyzed the PCR reads with MiXCR. The top ten clones hold roughly a tenth of a sample with some 19,000 clones, about a quarter of them seen once. Sequencing input: tumor tissue. The source of these receptors is a female donor with papillary thyroid cancer or a benign thyroid nodule (not recorded which). Some clones in this sample may be carry-over from other donors' samples. The CDR3 runs from the conserved cysteine through the conserved F or W.

V gene: TRBV19
J gene: TRBJ2-5
CDR3 protein: CASKEGIGETQYF

V gene: TRBV5-1
J gene: TRBJ1-1
CDR3 protein: CASRPMDAWAEAFF

V gene: TRBV6-1
J gene: TRBJ2-5
CDR3 protein: CASTHRERETQYF

V gene: TRBV28
J gene: TRBJ1-4
CDR3 protein: CASSSDRGVNEKLFF

V gene: TRBV24-1
J gene: TRBJ1-2
CDR3 protein: CATSVDSLYGYTF

V gene: TRBV20-1
J gene: TRBJ2-1
CDR3 protein: CSALPGGPTGYNEQFF

V gene: TRBV19
J gene: TRBJ2-5
CDR3 protein: CDSSSPKETQYF

V gene: TRBV30
J gene: TRBJ1-2
CDR3 protein: CAWSVLQGRYGYTF

V gene: TRBV6-4
J gene: TRBJ2-2
CDR3 protein: CASSPLKGVSAGELFF

V gene: TRBV6-2/TRBV6-3
J gene: TRBJ2-1
CDR3 protein: CASSYIRGDNEQFF

V gene: TRBV2
J gene: TRBJ2-2
CDR3 protein: CASSEVNRLAGGNTGELFF

V gene: TRBV30
J gene: TRBJ1-1
CDR3 protein: CAWSGNTQDTEAFF

V gene: TRBV6-1
J gene: TRBJ1-2
CDR3 protein: CASSLNYGYTF

V gene: TRBV6-2/TRBV6-3
J gene: TRBJ1-6
CDR3 protein: CASSYRGEAPLHF

V gene: TRBV7-2
J gene: TRBJ1-3
CDR3 protein: CASSLAGLFSGNTIYF

V gene: TRBV6-1
J gene: TRBJ1-5
CDR3 protein: CASSPRDRQNQPQHF

V gene: TRBV28
J gene: TRBJ2-1
CDR3 protein: CASSLYTSGSTHEQFF

V gene: TRBV11-2
J gene: TRBJ2-1
CDR3 protein: CASSSLGAALVDEQFF

V gene: TRBV6-1
J gene: TRBJ1-2
CDR3 protein: CASGEMDSANYGYTF

V gene: TRBV6-2/TRBV6-3
J gene: TRBJ2-5
CDR3 protein: CASSETRQETQYF

V gene: TRBV20-1
J gene: TRBJ1-2
CDR3 protein: CSASRGGGYGYTF

V gene: TRBV7-9
J gene: TRBJ1-1
CDR3 protein: CASSDRGMNTEAFF

V gene: TRBV5-6
J gene: TRBJ2-4
CDR3 protein: CASSLVSGKNIQYF

V gene: TRBV11-2
J gene: TRBJ2-7
CDR3 protein: CASSSTGPIGRMYSYEQYF

V gene: TRBV4-1
J gene: TRBJ2-7
CDR3 protein: CASSHGPYEQYF

V gene: TRBV4-2
J gene: TRBJ2-1
CDR3 protein: CASSPGLSNEQFF

V gene: TRBV20-1
J gene: TRBJ2-2
CDR3 protein: CYGRHANTGELFF

V gene: TRBV12-3/TRBV12-4
J gene: TRBJ2-1
CDR3 protein: CASSLGLRNEQFF

V gene: TRBV6-1
J gene: TRBJ2-1
CDR3 protein: CASSCSGCYNEQFF

V gene: TRBV6-1
J gene: TRBJ1-5
CDR3 protein: CASSETFGTASNQPQHF

V gene: TRBV19
J gene: TRBJ2-7
CDR3 protein: CASSLSVDSSYEQYF

V gene: TRBV7-2
J gene: TRBJ1-2
CDR3 protein: CASSLDLLWGYTF

V gene: TRBV5-1
J gene: TRBJ1-4
CDR3 protein: CASSLGEYNEKLFF

V gene: TRBV3-1
J gene: TRBJ2-1
CDR3 protein: CASSPRGQGNNEQFF

V gene: TRBV11-2
J gene: TRBJ2-6
CDR3 protein: CANSLGPSGANVLTF

V gene: TRBV12-3/TRBV12-4
J gene: TRBJ2-7
CDR3 protein: CASSTSRGSYEQYF

V gene: TRBV4-2
J gene: TRBJ2-2
CDR3 protein: CASSQDVFGVTSNTGELFF